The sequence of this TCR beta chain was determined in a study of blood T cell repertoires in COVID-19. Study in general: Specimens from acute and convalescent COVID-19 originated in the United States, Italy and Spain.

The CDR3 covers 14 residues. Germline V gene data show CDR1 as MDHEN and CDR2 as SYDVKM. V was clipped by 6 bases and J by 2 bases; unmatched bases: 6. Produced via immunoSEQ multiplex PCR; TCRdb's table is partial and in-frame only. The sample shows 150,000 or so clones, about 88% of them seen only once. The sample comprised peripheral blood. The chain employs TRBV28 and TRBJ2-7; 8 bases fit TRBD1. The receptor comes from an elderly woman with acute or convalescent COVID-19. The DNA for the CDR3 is TGTGCCAGCAGCCTCGGACAGGGTACCTACGAGCAGTACTTC. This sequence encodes CASSLGQGTYEQYF.